Here is one T cell receptor (beta chain) with its context. The sample comes from a study of T cells in Graves' hyperthyroidism and ophthalmopathy. The germline gives CDR1 SGHNT, CDR2 YYREEE (reference sequence). This CDR3 region has 15 residues. V lost 4 bases to trimming and J lost 2 bases; unmatched junction nucleotides: 5. Hyperthyroidism, newly diagnosed and lasting under 2 months, affected patients aged 18 to 65. Clinicians diagnosed patients from clinical symptoms, serum thyroxine and TRAb, thyroid ultrasound and orbital computed tomography. The source material, RNA transcripts, was used to amplify TCR beta CDR3 regions. During a first-round RT-PCR of the TCR CDR3, the HTBI primer set was used. In TCRdb, the multiplex PCR reads were re-called with MiXCR into one record per CDR3 protein. The sample yields over 700,000 distinct CDR3 sequences, roughly a sixth seen once.

The receptor was isolated from a woman between 45 and 60 years old with Graves' hyperthyroidism that later progressed to Graves' ophthalmopathy. The rearrangement joins TRBV5-4 to TRBJ2-5, with 10 bases that match TRBD1. Sequenced input: blood. The CDR3 loop reads CASSEPGQGQETQYF. DNA of the CDR3: TGTGCCAGCAGCGAACCGGGACAGGGGCAAGAGACCCAGTACTTC.